This section outlines one T cell receptor (beta chain) sequence together with its context. Its antigen remains unknown. As to treatment: approximately 9-day PBMC culture with coronavirus spike peptide pools or control peptides (ViraFEST assay). The collection of CD4+ T cells from the unexposed donor took place before the COVID-19 pandemic (2011-2018). This sample was included in a study of vaccination and CD4 T cells after COVID-19. The CDR3 consists of 14 residues. V was clipped by 3 bases and J by 5 bases, with 8 bases between them. Germline assignment: CDR1 MNHNS and CDR2 SASEGT. Researchers used the Oncomine TCR Beta short-read assay to sequence DNA from cultured CD4+ T cells. TCRdb analysed the PCR reads with MiXCR anew, one entry per CDR3 protein. The data contain 5,500 to 8,000 distinct CDR3 sequences, 50% of them singletons.

The V gene is TRBV6-1, the J gene TRBJ1-6; D gene unclear. This TCR was sampled from a human donor in good health. The material sequenced was CD4+ T cells from blood, cultured in vitro. This chain's CDR3 is CASSDEGNNSPLHF. The CDR3 DNA sequence: TGTGCCAGCAGTGATGAAGGTAATAATTCACCCCTCCACTTT.